These T cell receptor beta chains were read from a single sample in a study of control samples from healthy donors and cancer patients. Method: immunoSEQ multiplex PCR; TCRdb's copy keeps in-frame clones and lacks some. Among under 450,000 clones, around nine tenths were seen once, and the ten largest hold more than 6%. The sample consisted of PBMCs. Receptors originate from a man in his forties or fifties with head and neck cancer. The CDR3 runs from the conserved cysteine through the conserved F or W. Each record gives: D gene, J gene, CDR3 length, V gene, clone size, CDR3 protein, CDR3 DNA. D genes are given only for firm matches. Clone size is stated in some rows and not others, as once, few, many or a class when expanded.

d_call: -
j_call: TRBJ1-2
cdr3_length: 13
v_call: TRBV12-3/TRBV12-4
clone_size: -
cdr3_aa: CASSPREGYGYTF
cdr3_nt: TGTGCCAGCAGCCCCCGCGAAGGCTATGGCTACACCTTC

d_call: -
j_call: TRBJ1-5
cdr3_length: 15
v_call: TRBV28
clone_size: -
cdr3_aa: CASSLYGPADQPQHF
cdr3_nt: TGTGCCAGCAGTTTATATGGGCCCGCTGATCAGCCCCAGCATTTT

d_call: -
j_call: TRBJ2-1
cdr3_length: 13
v_call: TRBV3-1/TRBV3-2
clone_size: -
cdr3_aa: CASSQVATERQFF
cdr3_nt: TGTGCCAGCAGCCAAGTAGCGACCGAACGGCAGTTCTTC

d_call: TRBD1
j_call: TRBJ1-1
cdr3_length: 15
v_call: TRBV11-2
clone_size: once
cdr3_aa: CASSAGTGGGTEAFF
cdr3_nt: TGTGCCAGCAGCGCTGGGACAGGGGGCGGGACTGAAGCTTTCTTT

d_call: TRBD1
j_call: TRBJ1-1
cdr3_length: 14
v_call: TRBV6-4
clone_size: -
cdr3_aa: CASKADREGTEAFF
cdr3_nt: TGTGCCAGCAAGGCGGACAGGGAGGGCACTGAAGCTTTCTTT

d_call: -
j_call: TRBJ2-5
cdr3_length: 14
v_call: TRBV11-1
clone_size: -
cdr3_aa: CASSHFRSAETQYF
cdr3_nt: TGTGCCAGCAGCCACTTCAGGTCCGCAGAGACCCAGTACTTC

d_call: TRBD1
j_call: TRBJ1-5
cdr3_length: 14
v_call: TRBV30
clone_size: -
cdr3_aa: CAWRGTGRNQPQHF
cdr3_nt: TGTGCCTGGAGAGGGACAGGGCGTAATCAGCCCCAGCATTTT

d_call: TRBD2
j_call: TRBJ2-3
cdr3_length: 15
v_call: TRBV19
clone_size: once
cdr3_aa: CASSTSLAGQDTQYF
cdr3_nt: TGTGCCAGTAGTACATCACTAGCGGGACAAGATACGCAGTATTTT

d_call: -
j_call: TRBJ1-1
cdr3_length: 13
v_call: TRBV6-2/TRBV6-3
clone_size: -
cdr3_aa: CASSYRGNTEAFF
cdr3_nt: TGTGCCAGCAGTTACAGGGGGAACACTGAAGCTTTCTTT

d_call: -
j_call: TRBJ2-3
cdr3_length: 16
v_call: TRBV10-3
clone_size: -
cdr3_aa: CAISDTGGPYTDTQYF
cdr3_nt: TGTGCCATCAGTGATACAGGAGGGCCCTACACAGATACGCAGTATTTT

d_call: TRBD2
j_call: TRBJ2-5
cdr3_length: 16
v_call: TRBV6-2/TRBV6-3
clone_size: -
cdr3_aa: CASSYQRTSGDETQYF
cdr3_nt: TGTGCCAGCAGTTATCAACGGACTAGCGGGGATGAGACCCAGTACTTC

d_call: -
j_call: TRBJ2-7
cdr3_length: 13
v_call: TRBV15
clone_size: -
cdr3_aa: CATGVDQSYEQYF
cdr3_nt: TGTGCCACCGGAGTAGATCAGTCCTACGAGCAGTACTTC

d_call: -
j_call: TRBJ2-7
cdr3_length: 15
v_call: TRBV7-9
clone_size: -
cdr3_aa: CASSSWDGISYEQYF
cdr3_nt: TGTGCCAGCAGCTCCTGGGACGGAATCTCCTACGAGCAGTACTTC

d_call: -
j_call: TRBJ1-1
cdr3_length: 10
v_call: TRBV20-1
clone_size: -
cdr3_aa: CSARFTEAFF
cdr3_nt: TGCAGTGCTAGGTTCACTGAAGCTTTCTTT

d_call: -
j_call: TRBJ1-2
cdr3_length: 12
v_call: TRBV25-1
clone_size: -
cdr3_aa: CATTGRKGGYTF
cdr3_nt: TGTGCCACCACAGGGAGAAAGGGTGGCTACACCTTC

d_call: TRBD1
j_call: TRBJ1-5
cdr3_length: 15
v_call: TRBV7-8
clone_size: -
cdr3_aa: CASSLQGASNQPQHF
cdr3_nt: TGTGCCAGCAGCCTACAGGGGGCCAGCAATCAGCCCCAGCATTTT

d_call: -
j_call: TRBJ1-5
cdr3_length: 15
v_call: TRBV2
clone_size: -
cdr3_aa: CASSNFEGVNQPQHF
cdr3_nt: TGTGCCAGCAGTAACTTTGAGGGAGTCAATCAGCCCCAGCATTTT

d_call: -
j_call: TRBJ1-2
cdr3_length: 15
v_call: TRBV4-2
clone_size: -
cdr3_aa: CASSQDYGEGYGYTF
cdr3_nt: TGTGCCAGCAGCCAAGATTACGGGGAAGGCTATGGCTACACCTTC

d_call: TRBD1
j_call: TRBJ2-5
cdr3_length: 16
v_call: TRBV27
clone_size: -
cdr3_aa: CASSLSWGQSQETQYF
cdr3_nt: TGTGCCAGCAGTTTATCGTGGGGACAGAGCCAAGAGACCCAGTACTTC

d_call: TRBD2
j_call: TRBJ2-3
cdr3_length: 16
v_call: TRBV5-1
clone_size: -
cdr3_aa: CASSTGTSGTTDTQYF
cdr3_nt: TGCGCCAGCAGCACCGGGACTAGCGGGACCACAGATACGCAGTATTTT

d_call: -
j_call: TRBJ1-3
cdr3_length: 19
v_call: TRBV10-3
clone_size: -
cdr3_aa: CAISSDSTLSTFSGNTIYF
cdr3_nt: TGTGCCATCAGTAGCGACAGCACCTTATCGACTTTCTCTGGAAACACCATATATTTT

d_call: -
j_call: TRBJ1-1
cdr3_length: 14
v_call: TRBV2
clone_size: once
cdr3_aa: CASSGRDKNTEAFF
cdr3_nt: TGTGCCAGCAGTGGAAGGGACAAGAACACTGAAGCTTTCTTT

d_call: TRBD2
j_call: TRBJ2-7
cdr3_length: 18
v_call: TRBV10-3
clone_size: -
cdr3_aa: CAITQKKSSGTTLYEQYF
cdr3_nt: TGTGCCATCACTCAGAAAAAGTCTAGCGGGACAACTCTGTACGAGCAGTACTTC

d_call: -
j_call: TRBJ2-2
cdr3_length: 15
v_call: TRBV24-1
clone_size: -
cdr3_aa: CATSETGGNTGELFF
cdr3_nt: TGTGCCACCAGTGAAACAGGAGGGAACACCGGGGAGCTGTTTTTT

d_call: -
j_call: TRBJ2-3
cdr3_length: 14
v_call: TRBV6-1
clone_size: -
cdr3_aa: CASSEQGMADTQYF
cdr3_nt: TGTGCCAGCAGTGAACAGGGGATGGCAGATACGCAGTATTTT

d_call: TRBD1
j_call: TRBJ1-6
cdr3_length: 16
v_call: TRBV9
clone_size: -
cdr3_aa: CASSAGTGVNNSPLHF
cdr3_nt: TGTGCCAGCAGTGCCGGGACAGGGGTTAATAATTCACCCCTCCACTTT

d_call: TRBD1
j_call: TRBJ1-1
cdr3_length: 14
v_call: TRBV6-6
clone_size: -
cdr3_aa: CASRQGVVNTEAFF
cdr3_nt: TGTGCCAGCCGACAGGGTGTCGTGAACACTGAAGCTTTCTTT

d_call: -
j_call: TRBJ1-2
cdr3_length: 12
v_call: TRBV28
clone_size: few
cdr3_aa: CASLARNYGYTF
cdr3_nt: TGTGCCAGCCTCGCCCGTAACTATGGCTACACCTTC

d_call: -
j_call: TRBJ2-3
cdr3_length: 14
v_call: TRBV3-1/TRBV3-2
clone_size: -
cdr3_aa: CASSLQGSTDTQYF
cdr3_nt: TGTGCCAGCAGCCTCCAGGGGAGCACAGATACGCAGTATTTT

d_call: TRBD1
j_call: TRBJ2-7
cdr3_length: 14
v_call: TRBV19
clone_size: once
cdr3_aa: CASNVGQGLYEQYF
cdr3_nt: TGTGCCAGTAATGTTGGACAGGGCCTCTACGAGCAGTACTTC

d_call: -
j_call: TRBJ1-6
cdr3_length: 17
v_call: TRBV5-4
clone_size: -
cdr3_aa: CASSLGTAGGFNSPLHF
cdr3_nt: TGTGCCAGCAGCTTGGGGACAGCCGGGGGGTTTAATTCACCCCTCCACTTT

d_call: -
j_call: TRBJ1-3
cdr3_length: 16
v_call: TRBV9
clone_size: -
cdr3_aa: CASSPGDGPSGNTIYF
cdr3_nt: TGTGCCAGCAGCCCAGGGGACGGCCCCTCTGGAAACACCATATATTTT

d_call: -
j_call: TRBJ1-5
cdr3_length: 16
v_call: TRBV28
clone_size: -
cdr3_aa: CASSSTGPLAGQPQHF
cdr3_nt: TGTGCCAGCAGTTCAACAGGGCCTCTAGCGGGTCAGCCCCAGCATTTT

d_call: -
j_call: TRBJ1-1
cdr3_length: 15
v_call: TRBV21-1
clone_size: -
cdr3_aa: CASSKARGENTEAFF
cdr3_nt: TGTGCCAGCAGCAAAGCGAGGGGGGAAAACACTGAAGCTTTCTTT

d_call: -
j_call: TRBJ1-5
cdr3_length: 14
v_call: TRBV6-5
clone_size: once
cdr3_aa: CASSDTGQFQPQHF
cdr3_nt: TGTGCCAGCAGCGACACCGGACAGTTTCAGCCCCAGCATTTT

d_call: -
j_call: TRBJ1-1
cdr3_length: 13
v_call: TRBV30
clone_size: -
cdr3_aa: CAWIKDRNTEAFF
cdr3_nt: TGTGCCTGGATAAAAGACAGGAACACTGAAGCTTTCTTT

d_call: -
j_call: TRBJ1-1
cdr3_length: 16
v_call: TRBV11-2
clone_size: -
cdr3_aa: CASALDINPPNTEAFF
cdr3_nt: TGTGCCAGCGCTCTTGACATCAACCCCCCGAACACTGAAGCTTTCTTT

d_call: -
j_call: TRBJ1-5
cdr3_length: 14
v_call: TRBV7-9
clone_size: -
cdr3_aa: CASSTNTSNQPQHF
cdr3_nt: TGTGCCAGCAGCACGAACACTAGCAATCAGCCCCAGCATTTT

d_call: TRBD1
j_call: TRBJ1-2
cdr3_length: 14
v_call: TRBV9
clone_size: -
cdr3_aa: CASSVETGGVGYTF
cdr3_nt: TGTGCCAGCAGCGTAGAGACAGGGGGCGTTGGCTACACCTTC

d_call: TRBD2
j_call: TRBJ2-5
cdr3_length: 14
v_call: TRBV7-8
clone_size: -
cdr3_aa: CASSLASGTETQYF
cdr3_nt: TGTGCCAGCAGCTTGGCTAGCGGGACCGAGACCCAGTACTTC